Following are 14 T cell receptor beta chains from one sample sequenced in a study of T cells in women clearing cervical HPV infection. Profiled with immunoSEQ multiplex PCR; TCRdb holds only in-frame clones, not every one. The listing records 15,000 to 20,000 clones. Material: blood buffy coat. The receptors were gathered from a woman between 18 and 75 years old with a cervical HPV16 infection that either progressed to CIN3+ or cleared (not recorded which).

Notes on this clone: The CDR3 goes on 3 residues after the read ends, and that part is filled in from the germline J gene. The genes are TRBV7-2 and TRBJ2-1, with TRBD1 as a possible D gene (6 bases). The germline V and J ends were trimmed by 5 bases and 7 bases, with 12 bases remaining between them. The CDR3 has 13 residues. The germline V gene encodes CDR1 SGHTA and CDR2 FQGNSA. The sequenced CDR3 bases are TGTGCCAGCAGCGGGACAAATGGGAATGAG. The encoded protein is CASSGTNGNE. From start to end, the CDR3 is CASSGTNGNEQFF.

With regard to this clone: The read terminates 3 residues before the CDR3 end, so the remaining end is supplied by the germline J gene. The genes are TRBV27 and TRBJ1-2; 9 bases line up with TRBD1. Germline-derived CDR1 and CDR2 are MNHEY and SMNVEV (reference sequence). The CDR3 spans 14 residues. J was trimmed by 2 bases and V by 6 bases; bases with no gene match: 4. The part of the CDR3 DNA that was read is TGTGCCAGCAGCCCGACAGGGGGGAACTATGGC. Translating it yields CASSPTGGNYG. The full CDR3 sequence reads CASSPTGGNYGYTF.

Concerning this clone: The read is 3 residues too short to cover the CDR3 end, so that end is filled in from the germline J gene. This chain joins TRBV20-1 and TRBJ2-7; 7 bases agree with TRBD2. The CDR3 spans 14 residues. J lost 1 base, V lost 3 bases, and 6 bases had no gene match. Germline CDR1 reads DFQATT; CDR2 reads SNEGSKA (reference sequence). This CDR3 is CSASQGGTSYEQYF. The DNA read from the CDR3 is TGCAGTGCTAGCCAGGGAGGGACTTCCTACGAG.

On this clone itself: The CDR3 is cut off 3 residues early in the read; its end comes from the germline J gene. This chain joins TRBV19 and TRBJ1-5; no definite D call. Germline V CDR1 and CDR2: LNHDA, SQIVND (reference sequence). This CDR3 comprises 12 residues. With 4 bases removed from V and 6 bases from J, the gap between germline ends came to 7 bases. The CDR3 bases that were read are TGTGCCAGTAGTACGAAGGGTCAGCCC. As protein: CASSTKGQP. The CDR3 reads in full as CASSTKGQPQHF.

A word on this clone: The observed sequence ends 3 residues before the CDR3 terminus, with the missing tail filled in from the germline J gene. V is TRBV20-1 and J is TRBJ2-2; the match to TRBD1 covers 9 bases. The germline CDR1 and CDR2 sequences are DFQATT and SNEGSKA (reference sequence). The V and J ends lost 3 bases and 4 bases, in that order; junction bases with no gene match: 18. This CDR3 has 19 amino acids. The DNA read from the CDR3 is TGCAGTGCTAGTACCTCCTCCGGGACAGGGACCTTGACCACCGGGGAG. Residues: CSASTSSGTGTLTTGE. The CDR3 reads in full as CSASTSSGTGTLTTGELFF.

Comments on this clone: The read halts 3 residues ahead of the CDR3 end, with the missing end drawn from the germline J gene. The rearrangement links TRBV30 to TRBJ1-4; D might be TRBD1 (5 bases). Germline V lookup: CDR1 GTSNPN, CDR2 SVGIG (reference sequence). The CDR3 sequence is 17 residues long. CDR3 protein: CAWTKAGGSSYNSPLFF. The sequenced CDR3 bases are TGTGCCTGGACGAAAGCCGGGGGAAGCTCCTATAATTCACCA.

As to this clone: Read coverage stops 3 residues before the CDR3 terminus; the germline J gene supplies the remainder. The chain is built from TRBV30 and TRBJ2-3, with a weak D call TRBD2 (6 bases). The length of the CDR3 is 15 residues. Per the germline V gene, CDR1 is GTSNPN and CDR2 is SVGIG (reference sequence). The part of the CDR3 DNA that was read is TGTGCCTGGAGTGTAGGCGGGGCGGCCAAGGAGACG. Protein product: CAWSVGGAAKET. Given in full, the CDR3 is CAWSVGGAAKETQYF.

On this clone: The CDR3 goes on 3 residues after the read ends, and that part is filled in from the germline J gene. This sequence joins TRBV30 and TRBJ1-2; TRBD1 is a possible D gene (6 bases). This CDR3 is built from 12 residues. Germline CDR1 reads GTSNPN; CDR2 reads SVGIG (reference sequence). The sequenced CDR3 bases are TGTGCCTGGAGTGCGTCAGGGGTCGGC. Translation: CAWSASGVG. The full CDR3 is CAWSASGVGYTF. Full variable domain (rest looked up from reference TRBV30 and TRBJ1-2): SQTIHQWPATLVQPVGSPLSLECTVEGTSNPNLYWYRQAAGRGLQLLFYSVGIGQISSEVPQNLSASRPQDRQFILSSKKLLLSDSGFYLCAWSASGVGYTFGSGTRLTVV.

Note on this clone: The read falls 3 residues short of the CDR3 end, and the missing part is taken from the germline J gene. The chain has TRBV20-1 and TRBJ2-6; the D gene is possibly TRBD1 (6 bases). Looked up from germline, CDR1 is DFQATT and CDR2 is SNEGSKA (reference sequence). There are 15 residues in the CDR3. V lost 3 bases and J 2 bases, leaving 11 bases between the germline ends. Partial CDR3 DNA: TGCAGTGCTAGCAGGGGCGGAACTGGGGCCAACGTC. It yields the protein CSASRGGTGANV. The CDR3 as a whole reads CSASRGGTGANVLTF.

Worth noting for this clone: The read falls 3 residues short of the CDR3 end, and the missing part is taken from the germline J gene. The V and J genes are TRBV7-6 and TRBJ2-1; possible D gene TRBD2, 7 bases. The V end lost 1 base, the J end lost 8 bases, and 18 bases lay between the germline ends. CDR3 length: 16 amino acids. Per the germline V gene, CDR1 is SGHVS and CDR2 is FNYEAQ. Incomplete CDR3 DNA: TGTGCCAGCAGCTTAGATCGCGGGGGCCGACCGGATGAG. This gives the protein CASSLDRGGRPDE. In full, the CDR3 is CASSLDRGGRPDEQFF.

The part of the CDR3 DNA that was read is TGCGCCAGCAGCCTCCTCCCAGGGGTCAACTTTAACGGGGAG. It translates to CASSLLPGVNFNGE. The entire CDR3 protein reads CASSLLPGVNFNGELFF. The chain carries TRBV5-1 and TRBJ2-2; possibly TRBD1 for D (6 bases). The read halts 3 residues ahead of the CDR3 end, with the missing end drawn from the germline J gene. Trimming pared 4 bases from V and 7 bases from J, leaving 23 bases between. This CDR3 contains 17 residues. Germline CDR1 and CDR2: SGHRS and YFSETQ. Complete variable domain (other parts from reference TRBV5-1 and TRBJ2-2): KAGVTQTPRYLIKTRGQQVTLSCSPISGHRSVSWYQQTPGQGLQFLFEYFSETQRNKGNFPGRFSGRQFSNSRSEMNVSTLELGDSALYLCASSLLPGVNFNGELFFGEGSRLTVL.

Concerning this clone itself: Read sequence stops 3 residues before the CDR3 end, and the germline J gene provides the missing end. The genes are TRBV30 and TRBJ2-3; 11 bases are a match to TRBD2. Germline V gives CDR1 GTSNPN, CDR2 SVGIG (reference sequence). The CDR3 covers 13 residues. CDR3 bases read: TGTGCCTCACTAGCGGGGGACCAAGAGACG. Its protein is CASLAGDQET. The entire CDR3 is CASLAGDQETQYF.

Remarks on this clone: Read data end 3 residues before the CDR3 end; the end is taken from the germline J gene. The chain combines TRBV18 with TRBJ2-3; TRBD2 aligns across 9 bases. The CDR3 runs to 14 residues. The germline CDR1 and CDR2 sequences are KGHSH and LQKENI. This CDR3 is CASSPIAGEVTQYF. CDR3 DNA (partial): TGTGCCAGCTCACCTATAGCGGGGGAAGTGACG.

On this clone itself: Read sequence stops 3 residues before the CDR3 end, and the germline J gene provides the missing end. J is TRBJ1-1 and V is TRBV20-1; 8 nucleotides agree with TRBD1. The CDR3 is 13 amino acids. Germline CDR1 DFQATT, CDR2 SNEGSKA (reference sequence). The V and J ends lost 6 bases and 4 bases, in that order; junction bases with no gene match: 7. The CDR3 protein is CSAPGGQVTEAFF. The DNA read from the CDR3 is TGCAGTGCCCCTGGGGGACAGGTCACTGAA.